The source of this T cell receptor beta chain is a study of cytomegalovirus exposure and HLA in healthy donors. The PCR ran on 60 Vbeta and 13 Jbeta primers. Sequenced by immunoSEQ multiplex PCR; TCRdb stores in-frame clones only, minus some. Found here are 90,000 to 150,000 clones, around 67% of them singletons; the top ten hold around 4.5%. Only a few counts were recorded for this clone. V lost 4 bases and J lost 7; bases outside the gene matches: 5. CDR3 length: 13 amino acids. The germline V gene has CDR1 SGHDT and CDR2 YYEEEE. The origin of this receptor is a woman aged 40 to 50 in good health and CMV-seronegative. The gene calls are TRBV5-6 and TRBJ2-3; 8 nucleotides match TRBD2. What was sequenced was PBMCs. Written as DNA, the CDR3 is TGTGCCAGCAGCCGCGGGGGGAGGAATACGCAGTATTTT. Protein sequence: CASSRGGRNTQYF.